This T cell receptor beta chain comes out of a study of T cell changes during pregnancy in multiple sclerosis (dated by TCRdb to about 2019). With regard to the full study: In women with multiple sclerosis, the researchers looked at how the T cell repertoire shifted as pregnancy progressed.

This clone was seen only a few times. The clone's antigen remains unknown. Base-call qualities are not available, and no considerably larger clone is one nucleotide away. The library was produced with the immunoSEQ multiplex PCR assay. The clones in this table, taken by TCRdb from immuneACCESS, are in-frame only. Not every clone is retained; where verified, under half of the shortfall comes from an unresolved V gene, and the cause of the rest is unknown. Counted in this sample were about 100,000 clones; approximately 91% of them appeared once. The top ten clones comprise 3.1% of the sample. The sequence derives from a female donor with multiple sclerosis, enrolled in a pregnancy study. Here the sequenced sample was peripheral blood, taken in the second trimester of pregnancy.

This receptor carries the CDR3 CSVTSTADTQYF. The DNA reads as follows: TGCAGCGTTACCTCGACAGCAGATACGCAGTATTTT. In this chain, TRBV29-1 is recombined with TRBJ2-3; a weak D assignment points to TRBD1 (5 bases agree). Reading from cysteine to phenylalanine, the CDR3 counts 12 amino acids. The only DNA kept is the CDR3, 36 bases in frame from the first base. The junction carries 10 bases between V and J, which are trimmed by 5 bases and 4 bases respectively. From a lookup of the germline V gene, CDR1 and CDR2 are SQVTM and ANQGSEA.